This entry lists 8 T cell receptor beta chains sequenced from one sample in a study of long-term antiretroviral therapy in people with HIV. immunoSEQ v3.0 was run at survey level. Sequencing used immunoSEQ multiplex PCR; TCRdb keeps in-frame clones, though not all of them. The table shows under 45,000 clones, with around 83% occurring only once. This specimen was unsorted PBMCs, taken 2.7 to 2.9 years before starting antiretroviral therapy. The receptors shown here come from a woman aged 25 to 39 with HIV.

This chain joins TRBV6-4 and TRBJ2-2, with D unclear. Germline loops: CDR1 MRHNA, CDR2 SNTAGT. The CDR3 totals 15 residues. The ends were cut back, 0 bases at V and 1 base at J, with 6 bases in the middle. The CDR3 DNA reads as TGTGCCAGCAGTGACTCTAGTTGGAACACCGGGGAGCTGTTTTTT. Residues: CASSDSSWNTGELFF.

This chain links TRBV6-1 with TRBJ2-2, with D uncertain. Germline V CDR1 and CDR2: MNHNS, SASEGT. Trimming took off 7 bases at V and 0 bases at J, with 9 bases between the two ends. This CDR3 spans 14 amino acids. In DNA form, the CDR3 reads TGTGCCAGCATGGTTTTCTCGAACACCGGGGAGCTGTTTTTT. Translation gives CASMVFSNTGELFF.

The chain recombines TRBV10-3 with TRBJ1-3; no firm D call. Germline V gene data show CDR1 as ENHRY and CDR2 as SYGVKD. The ends were cut back, 0 bases at V and 0 bases at J, with 9 bases in the middle. CDR3 size: 16 residues. CDR3 coding DNA: TGTGCCATCAGTGAGTCAGGCAGACCCTCTGGAAACACCATATATTTT. Its translation: CAISESGRPSGNTIYF.

The chain has TRBV9 and TRBJ1-3; D call uncertain. Germline V lookup: CDR1 SGDLS, CDR2 YYNGEE. The CDR3 loop spans 14 amino acids. V was shortened by 4 bases and J by 3 bases, with 11 bases between the two germline ends. The CDR3 nucleotides are TGTGCCAGCAGCCCGTTGGAGGATGGAAACACCATATATTTT. Translated: CASSPLEDGNTIYF.

This chain uses TRBV9 with TRBJ1-4, with no clear D. Trimming stripped 5 bases from V and 6 bases from J, with 11 bases between. This CDR3 is built from 13 residues. Germline CDR1 SGDLS, CDR2 YYNGEE. The CDR3 sequence: CASRSVGDEKLFF. The CDR3 DNA is TGTGCCAGCAGGTCGGTTGGCGATGAAAAACTGTTTTTT.

The chain's CDR3 is CASSPLGARAYNEQFF. For the CDR3, the DNA is TGCGCCAGCAGCCCACTTGGGGCCAGAGCCTACAATGAGCAGTTCTTC. The rearrangement uses TRBV4-1 and TRBJ2-1, with TRBD1 as a possible D gene (5 bases). CDR3 size: 16 residues. The germline V gene encodes CDR1 MGHRA and CDR2 YSYEKL. V shed 4 bases and J shed 2 bases, with 15 bases lying between them.

This chain connects TRBV11-2 to TRBJ2-7, with D perhaps given as TRBD1 or TRBD2 (7 bases each). Trimming shortened V by 4 bases and J by 6 bases, and 13 bases separated the two germline ends. CDR3 length: 13 amino acids. Per the germline V gene, CDR1 is SGHAT and CDR2 is FQNNGV. As DNA, the CDR3 is TGTGCCAGCAGCTCAACAGGGGAGGGCGAGCAGTACTTC. Translated, it gives CASSSTGEGEQYF.

This chain uses TRBV27 with TRBJ1-2, with D hard to call. CDR1 MNHEY and CDR2 SMNVEV come from the germline V gene (reference sequence). The CDR3 is 13 residues long. V was cut by 8 bases and J by 8 bases, with 18 bases left in between. For the CDR3, the DNA is TGTGCCAGCGGCCTAAGATCGTCCGGGGGCTACACCTTC. Protein: CASGLRSSGGYTF.